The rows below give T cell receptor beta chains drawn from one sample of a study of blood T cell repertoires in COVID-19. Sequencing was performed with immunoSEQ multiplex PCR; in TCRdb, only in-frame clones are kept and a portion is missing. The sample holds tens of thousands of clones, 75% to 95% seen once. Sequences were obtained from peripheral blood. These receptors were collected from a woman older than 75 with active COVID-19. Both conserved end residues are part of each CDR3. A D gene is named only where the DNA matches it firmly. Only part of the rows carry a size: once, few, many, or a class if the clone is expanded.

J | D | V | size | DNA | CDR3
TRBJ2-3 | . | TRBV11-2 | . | TGTGCCAGCAGCCCCCAGGGGGATACGCAGTATTTT | CASSPQGDTQYF
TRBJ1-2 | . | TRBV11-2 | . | TGTGCCAGCAGCTTAATCGGCAGGCTGGACTACACCTTC | CASSLIGRLDYTF
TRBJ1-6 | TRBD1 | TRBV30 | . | TGTGCCTGCACCGGGACAGGGGGCATAGGTTCACCCCTCCACTTT | CACTGTGGIGSPLHF
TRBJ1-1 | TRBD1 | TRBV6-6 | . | TGTGCCAGCACCTTCGGACAGGGGCACACTGAAGCTTTCTTT | CASTFGQGHTEAFF
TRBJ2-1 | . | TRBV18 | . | TGTGCCAGCTCAGCCCAGGGGCGGAATTACAATGAGCAGTTCTTC | CASSAQGRNYNEQFF
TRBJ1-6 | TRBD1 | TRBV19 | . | TGTGCCAGTAGGGAGAGTGGACAGGGCCCTTCACCCCTCCACTTT | CASRESGQGPSPLHF
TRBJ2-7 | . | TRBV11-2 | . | TGTGCCAGCAGCTTAAGGCGGGACGGGGGATACGAGCAGTACTTC | CASSLRRDGGYEQYF
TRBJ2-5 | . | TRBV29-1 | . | TGCAGCGTTGCGGGCCAAGAGACCCAGTACTTC | CSVAGQETQYF
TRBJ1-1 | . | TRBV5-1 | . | TGCGCCAGCAGCTTGGGGCACGGGGCTTTCTTT | CASSLGHGAFF
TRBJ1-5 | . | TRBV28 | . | TGTGCCAGCAGTTTTGGGGCAGGGCACCAGCCCCAGCATTTT | CASSFGAGHQPQHF
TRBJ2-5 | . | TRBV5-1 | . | TGCGCCAGCAGCCGTTGGGCAGAAAAAGAGACCCAGTACTTC | CASSRWAEKETQYF
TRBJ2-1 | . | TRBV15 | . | TGTGCCACCAGCAGAGCTGAAGGCGGTAACTCCTACAATGAGCAGTTCTTC | CATSRAEGGNSYNEQFF
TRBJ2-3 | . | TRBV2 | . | TGTGCCAGCAGTGAAGGAGGGGGTATGTGGGATACGCAGTATTTT | CASSEGGGMWDTQYF
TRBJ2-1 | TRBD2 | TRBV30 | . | TGTGCCTGGAGACTGGGACTAGCGGCCTACAATGAGCAGTTCTTC | CAWRLGLAAYNEQFF
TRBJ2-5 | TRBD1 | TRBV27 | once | TGTGCCAGCAGTAGGGACAGACCGGAGACCCAGTACTTC | CASSRDRPETQYF
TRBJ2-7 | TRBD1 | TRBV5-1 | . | TGCGCCAGCAGCACCTCCGGGACAGGCTCCGAGCAGTACTTC | CASSTSGTGSEQYF
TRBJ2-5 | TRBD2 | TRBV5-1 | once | TGCGCCAGCCGGGCCGAACCGACTAGCGGGGACATGACCCAGTACTTC | CASRAEPTSGDMTQYF
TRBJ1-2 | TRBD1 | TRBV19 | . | TGTGCCAGTAGTATGGGACAGGGCCACAACTATGGCTACACCTTC | CASSMGQGHNYGYTF
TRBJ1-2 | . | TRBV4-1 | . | TGCGCCAGCAGCCAAGTTGATCCGGGAGGCTACACCTTC | CASSQVDPGGYTF
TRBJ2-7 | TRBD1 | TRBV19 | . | TGTGCCAGTCAGGATCCCGGGACAGGGGTCGAGCAGTACTTC | CASQDPGTGVEQYF
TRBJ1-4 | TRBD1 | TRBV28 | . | TGTGCCAGCAGTTTAACAGGGGGTACGGGGGCAACTAATGAAAAACTGTTTTTT | CASSLTGGTGATNEKLFF
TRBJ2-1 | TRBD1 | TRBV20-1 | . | TGCAGTGCTAGTAGGACAGGGGGCTCCTACAATGAGCAGTTCTTC | CSASRTGGSYNEQFF
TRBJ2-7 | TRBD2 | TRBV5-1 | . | TGCGCCAGCAGAGAGCAGACTAGCGGGACAGAGGAGCAGTACTTC | CASREQTSGTEEQYF
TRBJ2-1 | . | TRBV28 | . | TGTGCCGCGCGGGGCCGCGCCTACAATGAGCAGTTCTTC | CAARGRAYNEQFF
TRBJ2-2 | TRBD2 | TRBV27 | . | TGTGCCAGCCACGCGGGGGGGCGTACCGGGGAGCTGTTTTTT | CASHAGGRTGELFF
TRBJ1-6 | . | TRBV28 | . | TGTGCCAGCAGTCTGGGGACACATAATTCACCCCTCCACTTT | CASSLGTHNSPLHF
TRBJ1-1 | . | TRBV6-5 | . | TGTGCCAGCAGTTACTCAGGCAGGGCGAACACTGAAGCTTTCTTT | CASSYSGRANTEAFF
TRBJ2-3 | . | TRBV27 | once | TGTGCCAGCAGCTTTAGCACAGATACGCAGTATTTT | CASSFSTDTQYF
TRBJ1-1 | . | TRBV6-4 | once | TGTGCCAGCATGGAGGGGATCGGTACTGAAGCTTTCTTT | CASMEGIGTEAFF
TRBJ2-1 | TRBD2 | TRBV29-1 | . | TGCAGCGCCTCCAGCGGGAACAATGAGCAGTTCTTC | CSASSGNNEQFF
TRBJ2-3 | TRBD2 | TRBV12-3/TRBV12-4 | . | TGTGCCAGCAGTTTCCTAGCGGGAGATACGCAGTATTTT | CASSFLAGDTQYF
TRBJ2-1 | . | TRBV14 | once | TGTGCCAGCAGCCAAGATGTCCAGGGCAATGAGCAGTTCTTC | CASSQDVQGNEQFF
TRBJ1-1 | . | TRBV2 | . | TGTGCCAGCAGTGACGCGGAGAACACTGAAGCTTTCTTT | CASSDAENTEAFF
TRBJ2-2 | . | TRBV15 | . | TGTGCCACCAGCAGAGGGCGGGCCCGTCCCACCGGGGAGCTGTTTTTT | CATSRGRARPTGELFF
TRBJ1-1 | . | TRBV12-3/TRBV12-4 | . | TGTGCCAGCAGTAACAGGGAGTACACTGAAGCTTTCTTT | CASSNREYTEAFF
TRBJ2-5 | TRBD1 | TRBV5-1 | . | TGCGCCAGCAGCAGAGGGACAGATCAAGAGACCCAGTACTTC | CASSRGTDQETQYF
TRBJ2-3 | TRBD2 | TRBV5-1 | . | TGCGCCAGCACCCCCGCGGGACTAGCGGGACAAAACACAGATACGCAGTATTTT | CASTPAGLAGQNTDTQYF
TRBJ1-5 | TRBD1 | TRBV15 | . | TGTGCCACCAGCACGCGGACAGGGGACAATCAGCCCCAGCATTTT | CATSTRTGDNQPQHF
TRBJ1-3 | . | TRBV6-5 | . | TGTGCCACCTACTGGGACATAGGAAACACCATATATTTT | CATYWDIGNTIYF
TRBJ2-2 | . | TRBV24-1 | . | TGTGCCACCAGTGATCGGACCGGGGTACACACCGGGGAGCTGTTTTTT | CATSDRTGVHTGELFF
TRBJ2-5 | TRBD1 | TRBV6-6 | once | TGTGCCAGCACCAAGTACAGGGGGCCCTACCAAGAGACCCAGTACTTC | CASTKYRGPYQETQYF
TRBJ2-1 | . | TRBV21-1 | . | TGTGCCAGCAGCCCCCCCAGGGTAGGGGACAATGAGCAGTTCTTC | CASSPPRVGDNEQFF
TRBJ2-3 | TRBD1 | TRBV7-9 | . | TGTGCCAGCAGCTTGGGGGACAGTACTAGCACAGATACGCAGTATTTT | CASSLGDSTSTDTQYF
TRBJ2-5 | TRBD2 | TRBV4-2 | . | TGTGCCAGCAGCCGGACGGCCAGCGGGATAGGGGAGACCCAGTACTTC | CASSRTASGIGETQYF
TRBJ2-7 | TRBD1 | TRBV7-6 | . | TGTGCCAGCAGCTCTGGGACAGGGGCTACCTACGAGCAGTACTTC | CASSSGTGATYEQYF
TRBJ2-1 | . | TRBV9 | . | TGTGCCAGCAGCCCCCTCACTAGTCATGAGCAGTTCTTC | CASSPLTSHEQFF
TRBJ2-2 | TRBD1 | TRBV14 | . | TGTGCCAGCAGCCAGATCAGGGGGCACACCGGGGAGCTGTTTTTT | CASSQIRGHTGELFF
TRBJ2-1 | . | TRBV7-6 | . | TGTGCCAGCAGCCGGTTTTCTGCCAATGAGCAGTTCTTC | CASSRFSANEQFF
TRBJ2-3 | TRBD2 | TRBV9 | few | TGTGCCAGCGGGCGGGGGGCCTATACGCAGTATTTT | CASGRGAYTQYF
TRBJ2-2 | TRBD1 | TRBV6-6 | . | TGTGCCGGACAGGGGGAAAACACCGGGGAGCTGTTTTTT | CAGQGENTGELFF
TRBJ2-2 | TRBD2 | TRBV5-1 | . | TGCGCCAGCAGCACGAACGGGGGGGCCTCTCCCGGGGAGCTGTTTTTT | CASSTNGGASPGELFF
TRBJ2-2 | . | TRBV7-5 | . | TGTGTCAGAAGCCCACCAATAGGGGACACACGATCCGGGGAGCTGTTTTTT | CVRSPPIGDTRSGELFF
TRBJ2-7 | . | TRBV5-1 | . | TGCGCCAGCAGCTCCAAGACGAGGGAGGCTTCCTACGAGCAGTACTTC | CASSSKTREASYEQYF
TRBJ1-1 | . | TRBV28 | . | TGTGCCAGCGAGCTCTCTTACGCGGGGAACACTGAAGCTTTCTTT | CASELSYAGNTEAFF
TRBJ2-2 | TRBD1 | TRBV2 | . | TGTGCCAGCAGTATCCAGGGGGCGATAGCCGGGGAGCTGTTTTTT | CASSIQGAIAGELFF